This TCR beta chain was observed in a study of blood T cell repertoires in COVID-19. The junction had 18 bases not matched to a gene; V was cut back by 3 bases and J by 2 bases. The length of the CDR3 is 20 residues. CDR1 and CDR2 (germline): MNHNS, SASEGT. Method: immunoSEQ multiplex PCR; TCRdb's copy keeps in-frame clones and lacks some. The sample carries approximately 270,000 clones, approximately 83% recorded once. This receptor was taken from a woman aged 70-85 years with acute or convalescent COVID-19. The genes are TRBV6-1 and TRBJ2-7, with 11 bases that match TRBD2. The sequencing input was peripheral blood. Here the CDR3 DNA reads TGTGCCAGCAGTGACCACACCCAGGGACTAGCGGACTTATCAACCTACGAGCAGTACTTC. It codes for CASSDHTQGLADLSTYEQYF.